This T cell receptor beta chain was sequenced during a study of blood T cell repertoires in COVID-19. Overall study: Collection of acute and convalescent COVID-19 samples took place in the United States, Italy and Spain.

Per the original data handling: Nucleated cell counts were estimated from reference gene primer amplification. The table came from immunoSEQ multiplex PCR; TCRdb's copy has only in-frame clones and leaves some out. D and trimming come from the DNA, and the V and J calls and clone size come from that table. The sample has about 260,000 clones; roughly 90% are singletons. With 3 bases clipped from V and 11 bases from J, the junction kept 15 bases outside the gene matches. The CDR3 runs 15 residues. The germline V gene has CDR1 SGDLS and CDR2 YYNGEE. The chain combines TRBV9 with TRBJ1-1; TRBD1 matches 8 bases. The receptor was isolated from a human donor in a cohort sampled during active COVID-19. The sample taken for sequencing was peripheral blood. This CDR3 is CASSAPTGETPGAFF. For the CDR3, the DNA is TGTGCCAGCAGCGCGCCGACAGGGGAGACGCCGGGCGCTTTCTTT.